A selection of T cell receptor beta chains follows, all from one sample in a study of cytomegalovirus exposure and HLA in healthy donors. The repertoire was sequenced with immunoSEQ multiplex PCR; TCRdb's copy has only in-frame clones and lacks some. This repertoire includes about 160,000 clones. The specimen sequenced was PBMCs. The receptor set was obtained from a woman aged 55-70 years in good health and CMV-seronegative. Each CDR3 is given with its conserved first and last residue. Fields, in order: V gene, J gene, D gene, CDR3 DNA, CDR3 protein. The D gene is left open where the match is weak.

V gene: TRBV7-2; J gene: TRBJ1-4; D gene: TRBD1; CDR3 DNA: TGTGCCAGCAGCTTCCAGGGGGTTGAAGAAAAACTGTTTTTT; CDR3 protein: CASSFQGVEEKLFF
V gene: TRBV10-3; J gene: TRBJ2-1; D gene: TRBD2; CDR3 DNA: TGTGCCTCGGGACTAGCGGGGACAGCAGGCTCCTACAATGAGCAGTTCTTC; CDR3 protein: CASGLAGTAGSYNEQFF
V gene: TRBV7-9; J gene: TRBJ1-1; D gene: NA; CDR3 DNA: TGTGCCAGCAGCTTAACCGGGGGGGCAGGGAACACTGAAGCTTTCTTT; CDR3 protein: CASSLTGGAGNTEAFF
V gene: TRBV27; J gene: TRBJ2-1; D gene: TRBD1; CDR3 DNA: TGTGCCAGCAAGTTTGGGGGGACAGGGGGAGGTGGTGAGCAGTTCTTC; CDR3 protein: CASKFGGTGGGGEQFF
V gene: TRBV19; J gene: TRBJ1-5; D gene: TRBD1; CDR3 DNA: TGTGCCAGTGGGAGAGGGACAGGGGCCTCGAATCAGCCCCAGCATTTT; CDR3 protein: CASGRGTGASNQPQHF
V gene: TRBV7-2; J gene: TRBJ1-5; D gene: NA; CDR3 DNA: TGTGCCAGCAGCCACGCGAGGAATCAGCCCCAGCATTTT; CDR3 protein: CASSHARNQPQHF
V gene: TRBV19; J gene: TRBJ1-5; D gene: TRBD1; CDR3 DNA: TGTGCCAGTAGTACACAGGGGGAAGAACAGCCCCAGCATTTT; CDR3 protein: CASSTQGEEQPQHF
V gene: TRBV15; J gene: TRBJ2-4; D gene: NA; CDR3 DNA: TGTGCCACCAGCAGTGGGGACTCAACCCTGAGGAACATTCAGTACTTC; CDR3 protein: CATSSGDSTLRNIQYF
V gene: TRBV5-1; J gene: TRBJ1-5; D gene: NA; CDR3 DNA: TGCGCCAGCAGCCACGGGGGCAATCAGCCCCAGCATTTT; CDR3 protein: CASSHGGNQPQHF
V gene: TRBV6-5; J gene: TRBJ1-1; D gene: NA; CDR3 DNA: TGTGCCAGCAATCGCGGCATAAACACTGAAGCTTTCTTT; CDR3 protein: CASNRGINTEAFF
V gene: TRBV7-8; J gene: TRBJ1-1; D gene: NA; CDR3 DNA: TGTGCCAGCAGGGAAAATGACGGGGGGACTGAAGCTTTCTTT; CDR3 protein: CASRENDGGTEAFF
V gene: TRBV2; J gene: TRBJ1-5; D gene: NA; CDR3 DNA: TGTGCCAGCAGTGCAACGGTAGGGGTACAGCAGCCCCAGCATTTT; CDR3 protein: CASSATVGVQQPQHF
V gene: TRBV10-3; J gene: TRBJ1-1; D gene: NA; CDR3 DNA: TGTGCCATCAGTGAGCAAGGGGCGTTGAGCACTGAAGCTTTCTTT; CDR3 protein: CAISEQGALSTEAFF
V gene: TRBV2; J gene: TRBJ2-3; D gene: TRBD1; CDR3 DNA: TGTGCCAGCAGGACAGGGGGTAGTACAGATACGCAGTATTTT; CDR3 protein: CASRTGGSTDTQYF
V gene: TRBV12-5; J gene: TRBJ2-1; D gene: TRBD2; CDR3 DNA: TGTGCTAGTGGTTTGGCCTCCAGGACTAGCAGAGCCTACAATGAGCAGTTCTTC; CDR3 protein: CASGLASRTSRAYNEQFF
V gene: TRBV9; J gene: TRBJ1-1; D gene: NA; CDR3 DNA: TGTGCCAGCAGCGAAAAGGGGATTCACACTGAAGCTTTCTTT; CDR3 protein: CASSEKGIHTEAFF
V gene: TRBV5-5; J gene: TRBJ2-7; D gene: TRBD2; CDR3 DNA: TGTGCCAGCAGCTTGTCATTCGGGACTAGCGGCTCCTACGAGCAGTACTTC; CDR3 protein: CASSLSFGTSGSYEQYF
V gene: TRBV9; J gene: TRBJ2-7; D gene: TRBD2; CDR3 DNA: TGTGCCAGCAGCGAGCGGGGGACCTCCTACGAGCAGTACTTC; CDR3 protein: CASSERGTSYEQYF
V gene: TRBV2; J gene: TRBJ2-7; D gene: TRBD1; CDR3 DNA: TGTGCCAGCAGTCAAGAGACAGGGGTCTACGAGCAGTACTTC; CDR3 protein: CASSQETGVYEQYF
V gene: TRBV29-1; J gene: TRBJ2-7; D gene: TRBD1; CDR3 DNA: TGCAGCGTTGGAGAGGACAGGGGGAATTACGAGCAGTACTTC; CDR3 protein: CSVGEDRGNYEQYF
V gene: TRBV19; J gene: TRBJ1-1; D gene: NA; CDR3 DNA: TGTGCCAGTAGTTATCGCAGGGCAGCTTTCGCTGAAGCTTTCTTT; CDR3 protein: CASSYRRAAFAEAFF
V gene: TRBV20-1; J gene: TRBJ2-7; D gene: TRBD1; CDR3 DNA: TGCAGTGCCGGGACAGATTACGAGCAGTACTTC; CDR3 protein: CSAGTDYEQYF
V gene: TRBV25-1; J gene: TRBJ1-2; D gene: NA; CDR3 DNA: TGTGCCAGCAGTGAAGGAAGGACAACTGGCTACACCTTC; CDR3 protein: CASSEGRTTGYTF
V gene: TRBV6-1; J gene: TRBJ1-1; D gene: NA; CDR3 DNA: TGTGCCAGCAGTGAAAGGTCAGGGGTTTTTAACACTGAAGCTTTCTTT; CDR3 protein: CASSERSGVFNTEAFF
V gene: TRBV7-6; J gene: TRBJ1-6; D gene: NA; CDR3 DNA: TGTGCCAGCAGCTTAGAGTCAGTGTCACCCCTCCACTTT; CDR3 protein: CASSLESVSPLHF
V gene: TRBV7-3; J gene: TRBJ2-2; D gene: TRBD2; CDR3 DNA: TGTGCCAGCAGCCCGGGGGGGCCAAACACCGGGGAGCTGTTTTTT; CDR3 protein: CASSPGGPNTGELFF
V gene: TRBV19; J gene: TRBJ2-1; D gene: TRBD2; CDR3 DNA: TGTGCCAGTAGTATAGATCGGGGGGTCTCCTACAATGAGCAGTTCTTC; CDR3 protein: CASSIDRGVSYNEQFF
V gene: TRBV6-4; J gene: TRBJ1-2; D gene: TRBD1; CDR3 DNA: TGTGCCAGCAGTGACGTGACAGGGGGTCCCTCCGCCTTC; CDR3 protein: CASSDVTGGPSAF
V gene: TRBV27; J gene: TRBJ2-7; D gene: TRBD1; CDR3 DNA: TGTGCCAGCAGTCCCCTGACAGGGGAGTTCCCAGTTAGGCAGTACTTC; CDR3 protein: CASSPLTGEFPVRQYF
V gene: TRBV5-1; J gene: TRBJ1-1; D gene: NA; CDR3 DNA: TGCGCCAGCCGGACAGCGTATGAAGCTTTCTTT; CDR3 protein: CASRTAYEAFF
V gene: TRBV19; J gene: TRBJ2-1; D gene: TRBD2; CDR3 DNA: TGTGCCAGTAGTATCAGGCGGGAGTATGACAATGAGCAGTTCTTC; CDR3 protein: CASSIRREYDNEQFF
V gene: TRBV18; J gene: TRBJ2-3; D gene: NA; CDR3 DNA: TGTGCCAGCTCAGGCAACGCAGATACGCAGTATTTT; CDR3 protein: CASSGNADTQYF
V gene: TRBV19; J gene: TRBJ1-1; D gene: NA; CDR3 DNA: TGTGCCAGTAGTATAGGGGCTACATGGGTGAACACTGAAGCTTTCTTT; CDR3 protein: CASSIGATWVNTEAFF
V gene: TRBV14; J gene: TRBJ1-1; D gene: NA; CDR3 DNA: TGTGCCAGCAGCCAGAGACAGTTGAACACTGAAGCTTTCTTT; CDR3 protein: CASSQRQLNTEAFF
V gene: TRBV18; J gene: TRBJ1-2; D gene: NA; CDR3 DNA: TGTGCCAGCTCAAACGTCGGAGACTTCCTGTATGGCTACACCTTC; CDR3 protein: CASSNVGDFLYGYTF
V gene: TRBV2; J gene: TRBJ2-3; D gene: NA; CDR3 DNA: TGTGCCTGCAAGTGGACATACCTCAGCACAGATACGCAGTATTTT; CDR3 protein: CACKWTYLSTDTQYF
V gene: TRBV7-9; J gene: TRBJ1-3; D gene: NA; CDR3 DNA: TGTGCCAGCAGCCGACTTTTGGACTCTGGAAACACCATATATTTT; CDR3 protein: CASSRLLDSGNTIYF
V gene: TRBV6-4; J gene: TRBJ2-5; D gene: TRBD2; CDR3 DNA: TGTGCCAGCGGAACCGGGACTAGCGGGGGGTCCCAAAGGGAGACCCAGTACTTC; CDR3 protein: CASGTGTSGGSQRETQYF
V gene: TRBV7-9; J gene: TRBJ2-1; D gene: NA; CDR3 DNA: TGTGCCAGCAGCGCCCCGGGCCCCGCCGGGGGCAATGAGCAGTTCTTC; CDR3 protein: CASSAPGPAGGNEQFF
V gene: TRBV28; J gene: TRBJ2-6; D gene: NA; CDR3 DNA: TGTGCCAGCAGTTTCCAGGGTGGTGGGGCCAACGTCCTGACTTTC; CDR3 protein: CASSFQGGGANVLTF
V gene: TRBV5-1; J gene: TRBJ1-2; D gene: TRBD1; CDR3 DNA: TGCGCCAGCAGCGTTCAGACAGGGGATGGCTACACCTTC; CDR3 protein: CASSVQTGDGYTF
V gene: TRBV6-4; J gene: TRBJ1-2; D gene: TRBD1; CDR3 DNA: TGTGCCAGCAGTGACGTCGAAGGACAGGGAGGAATTATGGGGGGCTACACCTTC; CDR3 protein: CASSDVEGQGGIMGGYTF
V gene: TRBV28; J gene: TRBJ1-4; D gene: TRBD1; CDR3 DNA: TGTGCCAGCAGACAGGGGGCGGGAGAAAAACTGTTTTTT; CDR3 protein: CASRQGAGEKLFF
V gene: TRBV5-5; J gene: TRBJ2-7; D gene: TRBD2; CDR3 DNA: TGTGCCAGCAGCTTGGGCCCCGGACTAGCGGGATCGAACGAGCAGTACTTC; CDR3 protein: CASSLGPGLAGSNEQYF
V gene: TRBV10-1; J gene: TRBJ1-1; D gene: NA; CDR3 DNA: TGCGCCAGCAGTTTATCTATGAACACTGAAGCTTTCTTT; CDR3 protein: CASSLSMNTEAFF
V gene: TRBV5-4; J gene: TRBJ2-3; D gene: TRBD2; CDR3 DNA: TGTGCCAGCAGCCCGTCGATCCGGCTTGGCGGGAGGTCCACAGATACGCAGTATTTT; CDR3 protein: CASSPSIRLGGRSTDTQYF
V gene: TRBV11-1; J gene: TRBJ2-3; D gene: TRBD2; CDR3 DNA: TGTGCCAGCAGCCGTCCTGGGACTAGTGCAGATACGCAGTATTTT; CDR3 protein: CASSRPGTSADTQYF
V gene: TRBV11-2; J gene: TRBJ2-3; D gene: TRBD2; CDR3 DNA: TGTGCCAGCAGCTTAGGACGTAGCGGGGGTTGGTCAGATACGCAGTATTTT; CDR3 protein: CASSLGRSGGWSDTQYF
V gene: TRBV2; J gene: TRBJ1-5; D gene: TRBD1; CDR3 DNA: TGTGCCAGCAGTGCGGAGGGGGCGGGCAATCAGCCCCAGCATTTT; CDR3 protein: CASSAEGAGNQPQHF
V gene: TRBV18; J gene: TRBJ1-1; D gene: TRBD1; CDR3 DNA: TGTGCCAGCTCACTCGGACAGGGCCGAAACACTGAAGCTTTCTTT; CDR3 protein: CASSLGQGRNTEAFF